The next 30 T cell receptor beta chains were all read from a single sample in a study of T cell repertoires in ileal Crohn's disease. Assay: immunoSEQ multiplex PCR; the TCRdb copy retains only in-frame clones and omits some. The sample has approximately 17,000 clones, around four fifths seen once; the top ten hold 9% to 12%. Material: ileal tissue. These receptor sequences come from an adult with Crohn's disease.

The J gene is TRBJ2-5, the V gene TRBV7-9; no clear D gene. With 2 bases removed from V and 5 bases from J, the gap between germline ends came to 6 bases. Germline V gene sequence: CDR1 SEHNR, CDR2 FQNEAQ (reference sequence). The CDR3 contains 12 residues. For the CDR3, the DNA is TGTGCCAGCAGCTTAATCAGGGAGACCCAGTACTTC. Translated: CASSLIRETQYF.

The chain employs TRBV6-6 and TRBJ2-7, with 7 positions matching TRBD1. The length of the CDR3 is 15 residues. The germline gives CDR1 MNHNY, CDR2 SVGAGI (reference sequence). V lost 7 bases, J lost 5 bases, and 14 bases stayed unmatched. CDR3 nucleotides: TGTGCCAGCAAGCTAACAGGGGACCCCTCAGACGAGCAGTACTTC. It translates to CASKLTGDPSDEQYF.

The sample holds a few counts of this clone. J is TRBJ2-3 and V is TRBV11-2; 8 nucleotides match TRBD2. Germline values: CDR1 SGHAT, CDR2 FQNNGV. This CDR3 is built from 13 residues. The V and J ends lost 4 bases and 10 bases, in that order; junction bases with no gene match: 7. The CDR3 protein is CASSSTSGGAQYF. The CDR3 DNA follows: TGTGCCAGCAGCTCAACTTCCGGGGGGGCGCAGTATTTT. The full variable domain, in which reference TRBV11-2 and TRBJ2-3 provide the parts outside the CDR3, is EAGVAQSPRYKIIEKRQSVAFWCNPISGHATLYWYQQILGQGPKLLIQFQNNGVVDDSQLPKDRFSAERLKGVDSTLKIQPAKLEDSAVYLCASSSTSGGAQYFGPGTRLTVL.

The CDR3 region is CASSSGGRGAYEQYF. The CDR3 nucleotides read TGTGCCAGCAGCTCCGGTGGCAGGGGCGCCTACGAGCAGTACTTC. The V gene is TRBV7-2, the J gene TRBJ2-7, with a weak D call TRBD1 (6 bases). The CDR3 extends over 15 amino acids. The V gene's germline CDR1 is SGHTA and CDR2 FQGNSA. Trimming pared 4 bases from V and 2 bases from J, leaving 15 bases between.

The chain is built from TRBV2 and TRBJ2-2; 9 bases are a match to TRBD2. The CDR3 extends over 14 amino acids. The V gene end was trimmed by 8 bases and the J gene end by 3 bases; junction bases not matched to a gene: 4. Germline assignment: CDR1 SNHLY and CDR2 FYNNEI. The CDR3 spells CASWRGGDTGELFF. CDR3 nucleotide sequence: TGTGCCAGCTGGCGCGGGGGGGACACCGGGGAGCTGTTTTTT.

The rearrangement links TRBV7-9 to TRBJ2-3; TRBD1 matches 7 bases. Germline values: CDR1 SEHNR, CDR2 FQNEAQ (reference sequence). The length of the CDR3 is 15 residues. Trimming removed 4 bases from V and 4 bases from J; junction bases left unmatched: 8. The CDR3 protein is CASSSLDRVADTQYF. As DNA, the CDR3 is TGTGCCAGCAGCTCACTCGACAGGGTGGCAGATACGCAGTATTTT.

The chain uses TRBV7-2 and TRBJ1-1; D perhaps matches TRBD1 (6 bases). CDR3 length: 15 residues. Germline CDR1 SGHTA, CDR2 FQGNSA. V was clipped by 3 bases and J by 0 bases, with 11 bases between them. CDR3 in DNA: TGTGCCAGCAGCTTGAGGGCAGGGGTGAACACTGAAGCTTTCTTT. The encoded protein is CASSLRAGVNTEAFF. Full variable domain (rest looked up from reference TRBV7-2 and TRBJ1-1): GAGVSQSPSNKVTEKGKDVELRCDPISGHTALYWYRQSLGQGLEFLIYFQGNSAPDKSGLPSDRFSAERTGGSVSTLTIQRTQQEDSAVYLCASSLRAGVNTEAFFGQGTRLTVV.

The CDR3 DNA is TGTGCCTGGACCCCTAGCGGGGGGGCATTCTACGAGCAGTACTTC. As protein: CAWTPSGGAFYEQYF. The gene calls are TRBV30 and TRBJ2-7, with 12 bases that match TRBD2. Germline trimming cut 4 bases from V and 3 bases from J; bases unmatched to any gene: 7. Germline CDR1 is GTSNPN and CDR2 is SVGIG (reference sequence). The CDR3 is 15 residues long.

This chain connects TRBV6-5 to TRBJ1-2; D is uncertain. The CDR3 has 15 amino acids. The germline gives CDR1 MNHEY, CDR2 SVGAGI. Trimming stripped 0 bases from V and 6 bases from J, with 14 bases between. The CDR3 spells CASSYSRFSPDGYTF. In DNA form, the CDR3 reads TGTGCCAGCAGTTACTCGAGGTTCAGCCCGGATGGCTACACCTTC.

The chain is built from TRBV6-5 and TRBJ1-2; the match to TRBD1 covers 7 bases. Germline V lookup: CDR1 MNHEY, CDR2 SVGAGI. The J segment lost 7 bases and the V segment lost 2 bases, leaving 4 bases of the junction unmatched. The CDR3 has 13 residues. The CDR3 is CASSYEGGSGYTF. CDR3 bases: TGTGCCAGCAGTTACGAAGGGGGCAGTGGCTACACCTTC.

Here the CDR3 reads CASSSGGTEAFF. The DNA for the CDR3 is TGTGCCAGCAGCTCGGGGGGCACTGAAGCTTTCTTT. The chain joins TRBV11-1 to TRBJ1-1, with D tentatively TRBD1 (5 bases). Trimming took 4 bases from V and 4 from J, leaving 7 bases between them. CDR3 size: 12 residues. Germline V lookup: CDR1 SGHAT, CDR2 FQDESV (reference sequence).

J is TRBJ1-2 and V is TRBV11-2; no clear D gene. Trimming cost V 1 base and J 5 bases, with 17 bases left between them. Per the germline V gene, CDR1 is SGHAT and CDR2 is FQNNGV. The CDR3 is 16 amino acids. Here the CDR3 DNA reads TGTGCCAGCAGCTTAGTCCTACATGGCGGCGCGTATGGCTACACCTTC. This translates into CASSLVLHGGAYGYTF.

V is TRBV10-3 and J is TRBJ1-3; D unclear. Trimming shortened V by 3 bases and J by 0 bases, and 9 bases separated the two germline ends. This CDR3 region has 15 residues. CDR1 and CDR2 (germline): ENHRY, SYGVKD. CDR3 amino acids: CAISDGENSGNTIYF. The CDR3, as DNA: TGTGCCATCAGTGACGGGGAAAACTCTGGAAACACCATATATTTT.

This clone was seen just once. J is TRBJ1-3 and V is TRBV5-1; D is unresolved. The CDR3 is 13 amino acids. Per germline, CDR1 SGHRS and CDR2 YFSETQ. Trimming took 0 bases from V and 7 from J, leaving 8 bases between them. The CDR3 region is CASSLDYGNTIYF. The CDR3 nucleotides read TGCGCCAGCAGCTTGGACTACGGGAACACCATATATTTT.

The gene calls are TRBV6-6 and TRBJ1-5; 7 bases fit TRBD1. The junction had 4 bases not matched to a gene; V was cut back by 4 bases and J by 1 base. The germline CDR1 and CDR2 sequences are MNHNY and SVGAGI (reference sequence). CDR3 length equals 15 residues. The CDR3 DNA is TGTGCCAGCAGTTTAGGGGGCAACAGCAATCAGCCCCAGCATTTT. Translating gives CASSLGGNSNQPQHF.

The chain combines TRBV6-5 with TRBJ1-3; weak D call: TRBD1 (5 bases). This CDR3 spans 12 amino acids. The V end was cut by 10 bases, the J end by 7 bases, with 14 bases between. In germline, CDR1 is MNHEY, CDR2 SVGAGI. The CDR3 DNA reads as TGTGCCACTAAGGGGAGGGCGAACACCATATATTTT. This codes for CATKGRANTIYF.

The chain uses TRBV19 and TRBJ2-3; D is unclear. The CDR3 spans 12 residues. The germline V and J ends were trimmed by 5 bases and 6 bases, with 9 bases remaining between them. Germline V lookup: CDR1 LNHDA, CDR2 SQIVND (reference sequence). The CDR3 region has the DNA TGTGCCAGTAGTCCGCCGCGGGATACGCAGTATTTT. Protein sequence: CASSPPRDTQYF.

The V and J genes are TRBV2 and TRBJ1-6, with D possibly TRBD1 on 5 matching bases. There are 16 residues in the CDR3. CDR1 is SNHLY, CDR2 FYNNEI, per germline. Deletions cut 2 bases from V and 6 bases from J, with 14 bases between. The CDR3 coding sequence is TGTGCCAGCAGTGAAAAGTTGTTGACAGTTAATTCACCCCTCCACTTT. Translated: CASSEKLLTVNSPLHF.

The chain employs TRBV15 and TRBJ1-4; 12 bases are a match to TRBD1. This CDR3 has 17 amino acids. Germline trimming cut 8 bases from V and 6 bases from J; bases unmatched to any gene: 13. From germline, CDR1 is LNHNV and CDR2 YYDKDF (reference sequence). CDR3 nucleotides: TGTGCCACCGCGCCGGGACAGGGGGCATTTCCGTATGAAAAACTGTTTTTT. It translates to CATAPGQGAFPYEKLFF. Together with reference TRBV15 and TRBJ1-4, the CDR3 gives the full variable domain: DAMVIQNPRYQVTQFGKPVTLSCSQTLNHNVMYWYQQKSSQAPKLLFHYYDKDFNNEADTPDNFQSRRPNTSFCFLDIRSPGLGDTAMYLCATAPGQGAFPYEKLFFGSGTQLSVL.

This clone has a handful of counts. The chain couples TRBV7-2 to TRBJ2-3; the D gene is possibly TRBD2 (7 bases). From germline, CDR1 is SGHTA and CDR2 FQGNSA. V was trimmed by 5 bases and J by 7 bases, leaving 16 bases between them. The CDR3 consists of 14 residues. The CDR3: CASSSRGAGNTQYF. CDR3 bases: TGTGCCAGCAGCAGTCGGGGGGCCGGGAATACGCAGTATTTT. The whole variable domain, filled in from reference TRBV7-2 and TRBJ2-3, reads GAGVSQSPSNKVTEKGKDVELRCDPISGHTALYWYRQSLGQGLEFLIYFQGNSAPDKSGLPSDRFSAERTGGSVSTLTIQRTQQEDSAVYLCASSSRGAGNTQYFGPGTRLTVL.

The rearrangement uses TRBV7-9 and TRBJ2-2, with 8 nucleotides matching TRBD1. V shed 2 bases, J shed 6 bases, and the junction held 5 bases outside the gene matches. The germline V gene encodes CDR1 SEHNR and CDR2 FQNEAQ (reference sequence). CDR3 length: 15 amino acids. The CDR3 region is CASSLWTGRAGELFF. The CDR3 DNA reads TGTGCCAGCAGCTTATGGACAGGGCGGGCCGGGGAGCTGTTTTTT.

This chain uses TRBV4-1 with TRBJ2-2; TRBD2 matches 9 bases. V lost 4 bases, J lost 5 bases, and 2 bases stayed unmatched. Germline CDR1 MGHRA, CDR2 YSYEKL. CDR3 size: 14 residues. As DNA, the CDR3 is TGCGCCAGCAGCCTGGGACTAGCTACCGGGGAGCTGTTTTTT. Its translation is CASSLGLATGELFF.

This clone was counted between two and nine times. This sequence joins TRBV30 and TRBJ1-2; no clear D gene. Germline V gene sequence: CDR1 GTSNPN, CDR2 SVGIG (reference sequence). Trimming pared 3 bases from V and 1 base from J, leaving 18 bases between. This CDR3 comprises 16 residues. The CDR3 is CAWRSGSESFNYGYTF. CDR3 sequence (DNA): TGTGCCTGGAGAAGTGGCAGCGAGTCCTTTAACTATGGCTACACCTTC. Complete variable domain (other parts from reference TRBV30 and TRBJ1-2): SQTIHQWPATLVQPVGSPLSLECTVEGTSNPNLYWYRQAAGRGLQLLFYSVGIGQISSEVPQNLSASRPQDRQFILSSKKLLLSDSGFYLCAWRSGSESFNYGYTFGSGTRLTVV.

J is TRBJ2-7 and V is TRBV2, with a weak D call TRBD1 (6 bases). This CDR3 region has 14 residues. Germline lookup yields CDR1 SNHLY and CDR2 FYNNEI. The V end lost 6 bases, the J end lost 5 bases, and 17 bases lay between the germline ends. This chain's CDR3 is CASSQDRFRNEQYF. In DNA, the CDR3 is TGTGCCAGCAGCCAAGACAGGTTCCGGAACGAGCAGTACTTC.

The chain links TRBV4-3 to TRBJ1-5; no reliable D call. The V and J ends lost 0 bases and 4 bases respectively, with 13 bases between them. The length of the CDR3 is 16 residues. The germline gives CDR1 LGHNA, CDR2 YSLEER. The CDR3 DNA is TGCGCCAGCAGCCAAGATTTTTTGGGCCAAAATCAGCCCCAGCATTTT. This gives the protein CASSQDFLGQNQPQHF.

This chain joins TRBV7-2 and TRBJ2-1; the match to TRBD1 covers 8 bases. The CDR3 length is 14 residues. V was pared by 5 bases and J by 8 bases, with 8 bases of the junction left unmatched. Germline V gene data show CDR1 as SGHTA and CDR2 as FQGNSA. The CDR3 DNA is TGTGCCAGCAGCCTGAGGACAGGGTGGTATGAGCAGTTCTTC. This codes for CASSLRTGWYEQFF.

The chain joins TRBV11-1 to TRBJ2-3; D remains ambiguous. V lost 0 bases and J lost 4, with 14 bases in between. This CDR3 comprises 16 residues. Germline V gives CDR1 SGHAT, CDR2 FQDESV (reference sequence). CDR3 DNA sequence: TGTGCCAGCAGCTTAGCGCTAGGCGTCGGCGCAGATACGCAGTATTTT. Amino acid sequence: CASSLALGVGADTQYF.

This clone has only one observation. The chain combines TRBV20-1 with TRBJ2-1, with D possibly being TRBD2 (6 bases). Deletions cut 6 bases from V and 12 bases from J, with 15 bases between. Germline-derived CDR1 and CDR2 are DFQATT and SNEGSKA (reference sequence). The CDR3 spans 11 residues. DNA of the CDR3: TGCAGTGCCCCTCGACTAGGTTTGCAGTTCTTC. Its protein is CSAPRLGLQFF.

V and J are TRBV5-5 and TRBJ1-1, with D maybe TRBD1 (6 bases). V lost 0 bases and J 1 base, leaving 13 bases between the germline ends. In germline, CDR1 is SGHKS, CDR2 YYEKEE (reference sequence). The CDR3 totals 16 residues. The CDR3 DNA reads TGTGCCAGCAGCTTGGATACAGGGTGGGGGAACACTGAAGCTTTCTTT. Protein sequence: CASSLDTGWGNTEAFF.

The chain has TRBV27 and TRBJ1-1, with D unresolved. The germline V and J ends were trimmed by 2 bases and 5 bases, with 9 bases remaining between them. The CDR3 is 13 amino acids. CDR1 is MNHEY and CDR2 is SMNVEV in the germline V gene (reference sequence). The CDR3 loop reads CASSLGRETEAFF. DNA for the CDR3: TGTGCCAGCAGTTTAGGACGGGAAACTGAAGCTTTCTTT.